A single sample gave rise to the 30 T cell receptor beta chains below, sequenced in a study of cytomegalovirus exposure and HLA in healthy donors. The PCR ran on 60 Vbeta and 13 Jbeta primers. Repertoires were generated with immunoSEQ multiplex PCR, while TCRdb's copy carries only in-frame clones and drops some. The table lists tens of thousands of clones, around 82% of them singletons, with 1.1% in the top ten. Input material: PBMCs. The receptors come from a male donor in good health and CMV-seronegative.

There are a few counts of this clone. The chain joins TRBV27 to TRBJ1-6; possibly TRBD1 for D (5 bases). Per germline, CDR1 MNHEY and CDR2 SMNVEV (reference sequence). The CDR3 is made up of 16 amino acids. With 2 bases removed from V and 6 bases from J, the gap between germline ends came to 14 bases. The CDR3 region has the DNA TGTGCCAGCAGTTTAATCCCCGGACAATTTAATTCACCCCTCCACTTT. It is translated as CASSLIPGQFNSPLHF.

The chain couples TRBV5-1 to TRBJ2-3; TRBD2 is a possible D gene (6 bases). The V and J ends lost 4 bases and 3 bases respectively, with 18 bases between them. This CDR3 has 16 residues. Germline V gene data show CDR1 as SGHRS and CDR2 as YFSETQ. CDR3 bases: TGCGCCAGCAGCCCATGGAGCGGGCCAGGGACAGATACGCAGTATTTT. Amino acids: CASSPWSGPGTDTQYF.

This clone turned up a few times. V usage is TRBV28 and J usage is TRBJ1-2, with 8 bases that match TRBD1. Trimming took 6 bases from V and 8 from J; bases not matched to a gene: 8. Per germline, CDR1 MDHEN and CDR2 SYDVKM. This CDR3 comprises 13 residues. CDR3 protein: CASSLGQAGGYTF. The CDR3 DNA is TGTGCCAGCAGCTTGGGACAGGCGGGCGGCTACACCTTC.

V usage is TRBV27 and J usage is TRBJ2-7; 9 nucleotides match TRBD1. Per germline, CDR1 MNHEY and CDR2 SMNVEV (reference sequence). The CDR3 runs 16 residues. The V segment lost 3 bases and the J segment 0 bases; nucleotides outside the gene matches: 6. The CDR3 here is CASSLTGTGYSYEQYF. CDR3 coding DNA: TGTGCCAGCAGTTTGACCGGGACAGGGTACTCCTACGAGCAGTACTTC.

This clone was picked up one time. The genes are TRBV2 and TRBJ2-2, with TRBD1 matching over 8 bases. This CDR3 has 15 residues. The trim removed 6 bases at V and 5 bases at J, leaving 8 bases unmatched. CDR1 SNHLY and CDR2 FYNNEI come from the germline V gene. The CDR3 protein is CASRPRTGMTGELFF. CDR3 nucleotide sequence: TGTGCCAGCAGACCGAGGACAGGGATGACCGGGGAGCTGTTTTTT.

The chain employs TRBV4-3 and TRBJ2-2; D is unresolved. The germline V and J ends were trimmed by 0 bases and 2 bases, with 13 bases remaining between them. Per the germline V gene, CDR1 is LGHNA and CDR2 is YSLEER. CDR3 length: 17 amino acids. CDR3 amino acids: CASSQDFSLINTGELFF. The CDR3 DNA sequence: TGCGCCAGCAGCCAAGATTTCTCACTTATTAACACCGGGGAGCTGTTTTTT.

The sample holds one count of this clone. The V and J genes are TRBV18 and TRBJ2-3; 14 bases line up with TRBD2. The J segment lost 4 bases and the V segment lost 2 bases, leaving 11 bases of the junction unmatched. Germline values: CDR1 KGHSH, CDR2 LQKENI. The CDR3 consists of 19 residues. Here the CDR3 DNA reads TGTGCCAGCTCACCATACGGACCGGGACTAGCGGGGGTCTCAGATACGCAGTATTTT. It translates to CASSPYGPGLAGVSDTQYF.

The chain uses TRBV7-9 and TRBJ2-1, with TRBD1 identical over 7 bases. V lost 5 bases, J lost 7 bases, and 8 bases stayed unmatched. The CDR3 consists of 14 residues. Germline V gives CDR1 SEHNR, CDR2 FQNEAQ (reference sequence). CDR3 DNA: TGTGCCAGCAGCCCAACAGGGGCTCTAAATGAGCAGTTCTTC. Translating gives CASSPTGALNEQFF.

This clone was counted once. The V and J genes are TRBV10-1 and TRBJ2-5, with a possible D match to TRBD1 (6 bases). The DNA matches TRBJ2-7 better at its end, which makes the J call doubtful. Germline V lookup: CDR1 WNHNN, CDR2 SYGVQD (reference sequence). The CDR3 extends over 12 amino acids. The CDR3 region has the DNA TGCGCCAGCAGTGAACAGGGTTACGAGCAGTACTTC. Amino acid sequence: CASSEQGYEQYF.

To note about this clone: A junction boundary mismatches the germline segment, possibly from a read error. The chain carries TRBV30 and TRBJ1-2; D not resolved. The length of the CDR3 is 11 residues. Germline CDR1 GTSNPN, CDR2 SVGIG (reference sequence). The chain's CDR3 is CAWNRNYGYPF. CDR3 DNA sequence: TGTGCCTGGAACCGTAACTATGGCTACCCCTTC.

The chain carries TRBV10-3 and TRBJ2-5; TRBD2 might be the D (6 bases). The CDR3 consists of 17 residues. CDR1 is ENHRY, CDR2 SYGVKD, per germline. Trimming removed 0 bases at V and 4 bases at J, with 18 bases between. The CDR3: CAISESFRGRSGETQYF. The CDR3 DNA reads as TGTGCCATCAGTGAGTCATTTCGAGGGAGGTCTGGAGAGACCCAGTACTTC.

This clone appeared a single time. V and J are TRBV7-9 and TRBJ2-2; D is ambiguous. V lost 5 bases to trimming and J lost 0 bases, with 13 bases between them. The CDR3 spans 16 residues. The germline CDR1 and CDR2 sequences are SEHNR and FQNEAQ (reference sequence). The CDR3 DNA reads TGTGCCAGCAGCACGATACTTTTAGCGAACACCGGGGAGCTGTTTTTT. It yields the protein CASSTILLANTGELFF.

This clone occurred once. V is TRBV9 and J is TRBJ2-1, with TRBD1 identical over 7 bases. V shed 2 bases and J 5 bases; nucleotides not matched to a gene: 7. In germline, CDR1 is SGDLS, CDR2 YYNGEE. CDR3 length equals 15 residues. The CDR3 DNA reads TGTGCCAGCAGCGTTAGGTCAGGGGGAAACAATGAGCAGTTCTTC. Encoded protein: CASSVRSGGNNEQFF. The full variable domain, its missing parts supplied by reference TRBV9 and TRBJ2-1, is DSGVTQTPKHLITATGQRVTLRCSPRSGDLSVYWYQQSLDQGLQFLIQYYNGEERAKGNILERFSAQQFPDLHSELNLSSLELGDSALYFCASSVRSGGNNEQFFGPGTRLTVL.

The chain joins TRBV28 to TRBJ1-5; the match to TRBD1 covers 9 bases. Germline assignment: CDR1 MDHEN and CDR2 SYDVKM. Trimming removed 5 bases from V and 4 bases from J; junction bases left unmatched: 9. This CDR3 is 16 amino acids long. The CDR3 protein is CASSRGTGYGNQPQHF. In DNA, the CDR3 is TGTGCCAGCAGTCGCGGGACAGGGTACGGGAATCAGCCCCAGCATTTT.

The chain employs TRBV19 and TRBJ1-5, with D perhaps matching TRBD1 (6 bases). Germline loops: CDR1 LNHDA, CDR2 SQIVND (reference sequence). The length of the CDR3 is 14 residues. The germline V and J ends were trimmed by 3 bases and 4 bases, with 10 bases remaining between them. CDR3 coding DNA: TGTGCCAGTAGTATCGGCCAGGGGAATCAGCCCCAGCATTTT. Translating it yields CASSIGQGNQPQHF.

Only a few counts were recorded for this clone. The chain carries TRBV5-1 and TRBJ2-7, with 7 bases identical to TRBD2. V gave up 0 bases and J gave up 6 bases; unmatched junction bases: 0. Germline values: CDR1 SGHRS, CDR2 YFSETQ. This CDR3 contains 12 residues. The CDR3 reads CASSLGGGEQYF. CDR3 nucleotide sequence: TGCGCCAGCAGCTTGGGGGGGGGCGAGCAGTACTTC.

The table lists this clone with a count of one. This chain connects TRBV2 to TRBJ1-2, with a possible D match to TRBD1 (5 bases). The CDR3 contains 16 residues. V shed 8 bases and J shed 0 bases, with 19 bases lying between them. Germline V gives CDR1 SNHLY, CDR2 FYNNEI. In DNA, the CDR3 is TGTGCCAGCGACAATGGGGGGTCCCTAACTAACTATGGCTACACCTTC. It specifies CASDNGGSLTNYGYTF.

This clone was observed once. The chain links TRBV5-6 to TRBJ2-3, with D possibly TRBD1 on 5 matching bases. The CDR3 covers 14 residues. Germline assignment: CDR1 SGHDT and CDR2 YYEEEE. V was cut by 0 bases and J by 6 bases, with 11 bases left in between. CDR3 sequence reads: CASSLGGPSDTQYF. The CDR3 nucleotides are TGTGCCAGCAGCTTGGGGGGCCCCTCGGATACGCAGTATTTT.

A note on this clone: One junction end does not reproduce the germline sequence, and a read error may be involved. The chain is built from TRBV6-5 and TRBJ1-2, with 9 bases lining up with TRBD1. The CDR3 runs to 14 residues. Germline V lookup: CDR1 MNHEY, CDR2 SVGAGI. The CDR3: CASSTKDRGALNPF. The CDR3 DNA reads TGTGCCAGCAGTACAAAGGACAGGGGTGCGCTCAACCCCTTC.

This chain uses TRBV4-2 with TRBJ2-5; 8 nucleotides match TRBD1. The CDR3 contains 16 residues. Germline V gene lookup returns CDR1 LGHNA and CDR2 YNFKEQ. The ends lost 0 bases at V and 1 base at J; junction bases unmatched: 4. The CDR3 DNA reads as TGTGCCAGCAGCCAAGAGGTAACAGGGGGCCAAGAGACCCAGTACTTC. Protein product: CASSQEVTGGQETQYF.

V gene TRBV4-3 combines with J gene TRBJ1-1; a weak D match, TRBD1 (6 bases). Trimming took off 1 base at V and 0 bases at J, with 9 bases between the two ends. This CDR3 is 15 amino acids long. The germline CDR1 and CDR2 sequences are LGHNA and YSLEER. Written as DNA, the CDR3 is TGCGCCAGCAGCCAAGCCCACAGGGTGAACACTGAAGCTTTCTTT. Translated: CASSQAHRVNTEAFF.

This chain links TRBV7-6 with TRBJ2-7, with 9 nucleotides matching TRBD1. The CDR3 totals 14 residues. The germline CDR1 and CDR2 sequences are SGHVS and FNYEAQ. V lost 8 bases, J lost 2 bases, and 7 bases stayed unmatched. CDR3 bases: TGTGCCAGCCGCGCCGGGACAGGGACCTACGAGCAGTACTTC. Its protein product is CASRAGTGTYEQYF.

This chain connects TRBV4-3 to TRBJ2-2; 11 nucleotides align to TRBD2. Unmatched junction bases numbered 11, after V lost 6 bases and J lost 8 bases. The CDR3 has 16 amino acids. CDR1 and CDR2 from the germline V gene are LGHNA and YSLEER. In DNA form, the CDR3 reads TGCGCCAGCAGATCGATGCTAGCGGGGGGCGTGGGGGAGCTGTTTTTT. This encodes CASRSMLAGGVGELFF.

The genes are TRBV5-1 and TRBJ1-2; 7 bases match TRBD1. This CDR3 spans 12 amino acids. Germline V gives CDR1 SGHRS, CDR2 YFSETQ. J lost 6 bases, V lost 4 bases, and 3 bases had no gene match. CDR3 coding DNA: TGCGCCAGCAGCGCGACAGGGAATGGCTACACCTTC. Amino acid sequence: CASSATGNGYTF.

This clone was seen more than once but under ten times. The chain joins TRBV11-2 to TRBJ1-6; the D gene is possibly TRBD1 (6 bases). Between the trimmed V and J ends, which lost 4 bases and 7 bases, there was a span of 14 bases. Germline V CDR1 and CDR2: SGHAT, FQNNGV. The CDR3 spans 15 residues. The DNA for the CDR3 is TGTGCCAGCAGCTGGATAGGAAGGGGGAATTCACCCCTCCACTTT. Translated: CASSWIGRGNSPLHF.

The genes are TRBV5-4 and TRBJ1-1; D uncertain. V was pared by 3 bases and J by 0 bases, with 9 bases between. The CDR3 totals 14 residues. Per germline, CDR1 SGHNT and CDR2 YYREEE (reference sequence). The CDR3 DNA reads as TGTGCCAGCAGCTACAGAGACATGAACACTGAAGCTTTCTTT. It yields the protein CASSYRDMNTEAFF.

CDR3: CASRTTGTGTDTQYF. The DNA for the CDR3 is TGTGCCAGCAGGACGACCGGGACAGGCACAGATACGCAGTATTTT. V gene TRBV6-6 combines with J gene TRBJ2-3; TRBD1 aligns across 7 bases. With V trimmed by 6 bases and J by 1 base, 7 bases remained unmatched. This CDR3 has 15 amino acids. Germline values: CDR1 MNHNY, CDR2 SVGAGI (reference sequence).

The chain uses TRBV19 and TRBJ2-1; 10 nucleotides align to TRBD1. V dropped 5 bases and J dropped 4; count of bases not matched to a gene: 5. From germline, CDR1 is LNHDA and CDR2 SQIVND (reference sequence). This CDR3 spans 15 amino acids. The CDR3 DNA follows: TGTGCCAGTAGTGCGGGGACAGGGGATTACAATGAGCAGTTCTTC. Protein sequence: CASSAGTGDYNEQFF.

As concerns this clone: No DNA is shown, since the ends of the CDR3 on it are uncertain; the CDR3 is the one TCRdb lists. The V call is TRBV29-1, the J call TRBJ2-3; the tabulated D call, TRBD1, remains unverified against the DNA. CDR1 SQVTM and CDR2 ANQGSEA come from the germline V gene. Both ends counted, the CDR3 spans 13 residues. CDR3 sequence reads: CSVAQGAAGLPYF.

As for this clone: At the DNA level, this CDR3 is encoded by other sequences in the same sample as well. The chain has TRBV6-1 and TRBJ2-7; the match to TRBD2 covers 9 bases. Germline values: CDR1 MNHNS, CDR2 SASEGT. The CDR3 totals 15 residues. After removal of 0 bases from V and 0 bases from J, the junction contained 0 bases not matched to a gene. CDR3 loop: CASSEASGSSYEQYF. The CDR3 nucleotides are TGTGCCAGCAGTGAAGCTAGCGGGAGCTCCTACGAGCAGTACTTC.